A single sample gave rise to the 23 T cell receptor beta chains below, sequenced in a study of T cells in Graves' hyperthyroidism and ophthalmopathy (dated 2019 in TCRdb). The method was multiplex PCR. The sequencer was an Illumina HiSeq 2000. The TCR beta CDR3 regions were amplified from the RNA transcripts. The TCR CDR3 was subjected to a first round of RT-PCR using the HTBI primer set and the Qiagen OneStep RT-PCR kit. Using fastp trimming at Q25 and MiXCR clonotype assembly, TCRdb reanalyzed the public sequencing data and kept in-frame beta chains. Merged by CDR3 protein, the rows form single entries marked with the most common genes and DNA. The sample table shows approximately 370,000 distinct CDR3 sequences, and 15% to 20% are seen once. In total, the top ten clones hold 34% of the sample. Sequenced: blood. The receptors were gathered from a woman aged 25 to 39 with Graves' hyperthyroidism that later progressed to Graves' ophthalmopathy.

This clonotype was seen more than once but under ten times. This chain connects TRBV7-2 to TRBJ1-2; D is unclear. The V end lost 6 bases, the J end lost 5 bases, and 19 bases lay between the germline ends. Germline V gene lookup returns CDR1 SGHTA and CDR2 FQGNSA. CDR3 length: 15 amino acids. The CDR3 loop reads CASRHVKGNGYGYTF. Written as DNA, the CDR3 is TGTGCCAGCAGGCACGTCAAGGGAAATGGTTATGGCTACACCTTC.

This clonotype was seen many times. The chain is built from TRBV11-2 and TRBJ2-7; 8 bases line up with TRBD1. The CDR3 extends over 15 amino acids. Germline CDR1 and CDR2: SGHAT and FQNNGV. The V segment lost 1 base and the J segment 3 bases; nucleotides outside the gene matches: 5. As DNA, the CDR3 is TGTGCCAGCAGCTTAGTCACAGGGGGTTACTACGAGCAGTACTTC. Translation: CASSLVTGGYYEQYF.

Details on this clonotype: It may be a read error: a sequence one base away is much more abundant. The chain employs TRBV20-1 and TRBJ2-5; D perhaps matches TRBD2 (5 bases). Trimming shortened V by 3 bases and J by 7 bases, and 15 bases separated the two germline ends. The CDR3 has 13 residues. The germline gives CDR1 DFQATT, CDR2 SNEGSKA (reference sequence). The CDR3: CSASRLPRGTQYF. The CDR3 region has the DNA TGCAGTGCTAGTAGACTCCCCCGGGGGACCCAGTACTTC.

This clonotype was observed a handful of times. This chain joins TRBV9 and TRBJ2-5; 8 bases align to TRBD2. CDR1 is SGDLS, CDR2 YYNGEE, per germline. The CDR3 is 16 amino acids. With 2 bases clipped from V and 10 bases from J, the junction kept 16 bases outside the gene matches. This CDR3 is CASSVSPSTGLGDQYF. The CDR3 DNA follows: TGTGCCAGCAGCGTTTCTCCAAGTACGGGACTAGGGGACCAGTACTTC.

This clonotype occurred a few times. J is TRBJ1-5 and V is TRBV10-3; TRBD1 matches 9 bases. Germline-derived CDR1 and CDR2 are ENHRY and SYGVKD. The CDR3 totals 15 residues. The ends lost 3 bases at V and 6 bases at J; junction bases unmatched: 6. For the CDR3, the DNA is TGTGCCATCAGTGATGCCGGGACAGGGCGTCAGCCCCAGCATTTT. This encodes CAISDAGTGRQPQHF.

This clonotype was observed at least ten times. CDR3 DNA: TGCGCCAGCAGCCAAGATGGGGGGGAATCCTACGAGCAGTACTTC. The encoded protein is CASSQDGGESYEQYF. V gene TRBV4-1 combines with J gene TRBJ2-7, with 7 nucleotides matching TRBD2. Losses at the gene ends were 0 bases for V and 1 base for J; bases not matched to a gene: 3. This CDR3 spans 15 amino acids. Germline CDR1 and CDR2: MGHRA and YSYEKL.

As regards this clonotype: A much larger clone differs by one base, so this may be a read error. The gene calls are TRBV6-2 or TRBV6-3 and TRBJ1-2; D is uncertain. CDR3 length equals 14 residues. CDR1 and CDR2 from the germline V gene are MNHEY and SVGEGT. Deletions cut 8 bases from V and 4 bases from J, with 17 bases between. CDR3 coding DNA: TGTGCCAGCGACCCCACTTGGGGTGGCTATGGCTACACCTTC. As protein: CASDPTWGGYGYTF.

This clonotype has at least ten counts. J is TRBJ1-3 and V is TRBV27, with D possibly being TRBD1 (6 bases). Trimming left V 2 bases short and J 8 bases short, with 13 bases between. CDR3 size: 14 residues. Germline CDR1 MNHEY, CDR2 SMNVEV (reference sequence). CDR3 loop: CASSLVGGADTIYF. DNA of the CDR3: TGTGCCAGCAGTTTAGTGGGGGGGGCGGACACCATATATTTT.

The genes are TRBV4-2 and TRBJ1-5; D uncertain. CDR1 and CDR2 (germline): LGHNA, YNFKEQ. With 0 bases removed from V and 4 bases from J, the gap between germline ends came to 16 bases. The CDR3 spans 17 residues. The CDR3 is CASSQDFTGIANQPQHF. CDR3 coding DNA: TGTGCCAGCAGCCAAGATTTTACGGGGATAGCTAATCAGCCCCAGCATTTT.

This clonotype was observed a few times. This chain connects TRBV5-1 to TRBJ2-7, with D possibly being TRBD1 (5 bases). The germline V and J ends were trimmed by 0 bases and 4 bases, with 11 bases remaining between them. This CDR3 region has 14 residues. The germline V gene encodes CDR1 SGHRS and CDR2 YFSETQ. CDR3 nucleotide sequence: TGCGCCAGCAGCTTGGCCCAAGGGGCGTACGAGCAGTACTTC. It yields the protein CASSLAQGAYEQYF.

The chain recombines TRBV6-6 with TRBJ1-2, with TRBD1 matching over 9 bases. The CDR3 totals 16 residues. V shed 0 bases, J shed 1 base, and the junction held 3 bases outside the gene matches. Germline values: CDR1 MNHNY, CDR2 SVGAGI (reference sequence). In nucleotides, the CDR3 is TGTGCCAGCAGTTACTCTACAGGGGGCAGTAACTATGGCTACACCTTC. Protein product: CASSYSTGGSNYGYTF.

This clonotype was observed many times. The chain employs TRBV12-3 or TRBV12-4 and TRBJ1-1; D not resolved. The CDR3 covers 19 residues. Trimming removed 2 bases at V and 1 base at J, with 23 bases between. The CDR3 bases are TGTGCCAGCAGTTTAACGTGGATGTGGAGGGAGACTGAGAACACTGAAGCTTTCTTT. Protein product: CASSLTWMWRETENTEAFF.

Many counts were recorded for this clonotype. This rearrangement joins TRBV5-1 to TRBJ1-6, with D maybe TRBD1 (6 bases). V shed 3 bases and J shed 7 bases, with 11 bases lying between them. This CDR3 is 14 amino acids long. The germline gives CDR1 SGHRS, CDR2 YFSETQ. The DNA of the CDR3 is TGCGCCAGCAGCTCAGGGGTGGGCAATTCACCCCTCCACTTT. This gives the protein CASSSGVGNSPLHF.

The CDR3 DNA reads TGTGCCACCAGTGACTCTGATAGACGGGAGCAGTTCTTC. This translates into CATSDSDRREQFF. The chain uses TRBV24-1 and TRBJ2-1; D remains ambiguous. Per the germline V gene, CDR1 is KGHDR and CDR2 is SFDVKD. V was cut by 4 bases and J by 10 bases, with 13 bases left in between. CDR3 length: 13 residues.

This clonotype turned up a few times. CDR3 coding DNA: TGTGCCAGCAGTAATTCTTGGACATTCTCTAACTATGGCTACACCTTC. It codes for CASSNSWTFSNYGYTF. The J gene is TRBJ1-2, the V gene TRBV5-6, with a possible D match to TRBD1 (5 bases). There are 16 residues in the CDR3. From germline, CDR1 is SGHDT and CDR2 YYEEEE. Deletions cut 5 bases from V and 0 bases from J, with 17 bases between. Filled out from reference TRBV5-6 and TRBJ1-2, the complete variable domain reads DAGVTQSPTHLIKTRGQQVTLRCSPKSGHDTVSWYQQALGQGPQFIFQYYEEEERQRGNFPDRFSGHQFPNYSSELNVNALLLGDSALYLCASSNSWTFSNYGYTFGSGTRLTVV.

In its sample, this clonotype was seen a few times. This chain's CDR3 is CASSPGTATYNEQFF. In DNA form, the CDR3 reads TGTGCCAGCAGCCCCGGGACAGCGACTTACAATGAGCAGTTCTTC. This chain links TRBV3-1 with TRBJ2-1, with 7 nucleotides matching TRBD1. The CDR3 contains 15 residues. Germline loops: CDR1 LGHDT, CDR2 YNNKEL (reference sequence). After removal of 4 bases from V and 4 bases from J, the junction contained 7 bases not matched to a gene.

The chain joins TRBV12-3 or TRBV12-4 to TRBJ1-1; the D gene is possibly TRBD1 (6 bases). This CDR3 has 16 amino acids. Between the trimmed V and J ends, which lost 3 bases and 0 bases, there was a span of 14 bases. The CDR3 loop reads CASSFRDKVMNTEAFF. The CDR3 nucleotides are TGTGCCAGCAGTTTTAGGGACAAGGTTATGAACACTGAAGCTTTCTTT.

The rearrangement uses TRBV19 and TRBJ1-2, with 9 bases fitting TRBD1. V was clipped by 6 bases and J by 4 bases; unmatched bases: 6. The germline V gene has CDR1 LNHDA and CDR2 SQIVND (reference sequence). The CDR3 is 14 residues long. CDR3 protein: CASRRTGAFYGYTF. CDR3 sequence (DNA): TGTGCCAGTAGGAGGACAGGGGCGTTCTATGGCTACACCTTC. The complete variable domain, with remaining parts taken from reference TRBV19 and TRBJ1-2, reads DGGITQSPKYLFRKEGQNVTLSCEQNLNHDAMYWYRQDPGQGLRLIYYSQIVNDFQKGDIAEGYSVSREKKESFPLTVTSAQKNPTAFYLCASRRTGAFYGYTFGSGTRLTVV.

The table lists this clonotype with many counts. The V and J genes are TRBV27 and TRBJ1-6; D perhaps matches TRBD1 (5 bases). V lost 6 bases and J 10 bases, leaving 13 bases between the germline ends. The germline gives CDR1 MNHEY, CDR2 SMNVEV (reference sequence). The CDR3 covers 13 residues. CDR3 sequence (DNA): TGTGCCAGCAGCCCCAGGGTTGTCTCACCCCTCCACTTT. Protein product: CASSPRVVSPLHF.

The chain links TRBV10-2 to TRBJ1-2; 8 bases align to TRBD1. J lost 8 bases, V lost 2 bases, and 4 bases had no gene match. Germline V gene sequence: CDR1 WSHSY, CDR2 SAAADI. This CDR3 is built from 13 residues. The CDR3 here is CASSETGGGGYTF. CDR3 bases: TGCGCCAGCAGTGAGACAGGGGGTGGCGGCTACACCTTC.

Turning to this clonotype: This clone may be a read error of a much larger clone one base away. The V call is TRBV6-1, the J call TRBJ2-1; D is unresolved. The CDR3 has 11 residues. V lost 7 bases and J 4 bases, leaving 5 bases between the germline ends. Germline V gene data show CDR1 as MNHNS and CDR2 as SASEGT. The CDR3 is CASNPYNEQFF. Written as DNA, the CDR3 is TGTGCCAGCAATCCGTACAATGAGCAGTTCTTC.

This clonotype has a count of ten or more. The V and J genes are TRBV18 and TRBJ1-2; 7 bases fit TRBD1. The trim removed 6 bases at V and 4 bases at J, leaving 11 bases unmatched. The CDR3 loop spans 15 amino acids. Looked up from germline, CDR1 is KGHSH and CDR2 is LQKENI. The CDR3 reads CASSPSTTGTYGYTF. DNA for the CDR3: TGTGCCAGCTCCCCTTCCACGACAGGGACCTATGGCTACACCTTC.

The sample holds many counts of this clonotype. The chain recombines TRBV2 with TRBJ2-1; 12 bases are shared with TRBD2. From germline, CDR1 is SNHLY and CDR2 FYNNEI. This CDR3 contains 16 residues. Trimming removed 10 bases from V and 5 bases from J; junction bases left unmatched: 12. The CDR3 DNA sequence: TGTGCCACCCACAAGACGGCTAGCGGGGGGGACAATGAGCAGTTCTTC. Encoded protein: CATHKTASGGDNEQFF.